This TCR beta chain originates from a study of vaccination and CD4 T cells after COVID-19. The germline gives CDR1 SGHRS, CDR2 YFSETQ. V was clipped by 4 bases and J by 0 bases, with 13 bases between them. CDR3 length equals 15 residues. As concerns this clonotype: Its antigen is undetermined.

Oncomine TCR Beta short-read sequencing was applied to DNA from cultured CD4+ T cells. Using its own MiXCR run on the PCR reads, TCRdb lists one record per CDR3 protein. The sample has several thousand distinct CDR3 sequences, 30% to 40% seen once. Noted treatment: roughly ten-day PBMC culture with coronavirus spike peptide pools or control peptides (ViraFEST assay). The receptor comes from a human donor who had recovered from COVID-19. The source material was CD4+ T cells from blood, cultured in vitro, sampled after SARS-CoV-2 vaccination. The rearrangement uses TRBV5-1 and TRBJ2-5, with TRBD1 as a possible D gene (6 bases). CDR3 sequence (DNA): TGCGCCAGCAGCGGTACAGGGCCGAACCAAGAGACCCAGTACTTC. It specifies CASSGTGPNQETQYF.